This T cell receptor (beta chain) was captured by sequencing in a study of T cell responses to AZD1222 COVID-19 vaccine. Broader study findings: Spike-specific TCR breadth and depth were elevated following two AZD1222 doses. Reportedly, nearly half the spike-specific TCRs target unmutated variant regions.

Here immunoSEQ multiplex PCR was the method, and the copy in TCRdb shows in-frame clones only, minus some. This sample carries about 170,000 clones, 93% of them seen once, and the ten largest clones take about 3.9%. Germline V gives CDR1 LNHDA, CDR2 SQIVND (reference sequence). The ends were cut back, 1 base at V and 5 bases at J, with 9 bases in the middle. CDR3 length equals 14 residues. A note on this clone: What it binds is not known.

Here the sequenced sample was peripheral blood, taken on day 0 of AZD1222 vaccination. The clonotype comes from an adult in good health. V gene TRBV19 combines with J gene TRBJ2-1; D gene ambiguous. The CDR3 region has the DNA TGTGCCAGTAGTATAGTCGAGGCCAACAATGAGCAGTTCTTC. It codes for CASSIVEANNEQFF.